The 15 T cell receptor beta chains reported below all come from one sample, sequenced in a study of cytomegalovirus exposure and HLA in healthy donors (dated by TCRdb to about 2017). The library relied on the immunoSEQ multiplex PCR assay. The multiplex PCR relied on a mix of 60 forward primers for TCR Vbeta segments and 13 reverse primers for TCR Jbeta segments. TCRdb carries this immuneACCESS record with in-frame sequences only. Its versions omit some clonotypes, under half of them owing to an unresolved V gene in the studies checked, with the rest unexplained. The sample data list roughly 130,000 clones, and 55% to 80% of these were observed just once. The ten largest account for about 1.2% of the sample. The source material was PBMCs. These receptors were obtained from a woman aged 40 to 50 in good health and CMV-seronegative.

The genes are TRBV29-1 and TRBJ1-2, with no clear D. Trimming took 3 bases from V and 1 from J, leaving 9 bases between them. The V gene's germline CDR1 is SQVTM and CDR2 ANQGSEA. The CDR3 is 13 amino acids. The CDR3 is CSVDTPVNYGYTF. CDR3 sequence (DNA): TGCAGCGTTGATACGCCGGTTAACTATGGCTACACCTTC.

The chain is built from TRBV19 and TRBJ2-4, with TRBD2 as a possible D gene (6 bases). The CDR3 contains 12 residues. Trimming pared 3 bases from V and 6 bases from J, leaving 6 bases between. Per germline, CDR1 LNHDA and CDR2 SQIVND (reference sequence). This CDR3 reads CASSMGGNIQYF. The CDR3 coding sequence is TGTGCCAGTAGTATGGGGGGAAACATTCAGTACTTC.

This chain joins TRBV21-1 and TRBJ1-1; the D call of TRBD1 is as the table states it, not checked on the DNA. TRBV21-1 has pseudogene status. This CDR3 contains 21 residues. The DNA of the CDR3 is TGTGCCAGCAGCAAAGTCCCAACAAGGTGGGACAGGCTAAACCCGAACACTGAAGCTTTCTTT. Translated, it gives CASSKVPTRWDRLNPNTEAFF.

The chain has TRBV14 and TRBJ1-2; a possible D gene is TRBD1 (6 bases). CDR1 SGHDN and CDR2 FVKESK come from the germline V gene. The germline V and J ends were trimmed by 4 bases and 0 bases, with 21 bases remaining between them. CDR3 length equals 18 residues. The CDR3, as DNA: TGTGCCAGCAGCCCGGTCTGGGGGCGGGCGGACGCTAACTATGGCTACACCTTC. It encodes CASSPVWGRADANYGYTF.

The chain employs TRBV18 and TRBJ2-7; no clear D gene. The length of the CDR3 is 13 residues. Germline CDR1 and CDR2: KGHSH and LQKENI. Between the trimmed V and J ends, which lost 2 bases and 6 bases, there was a span of 11 bases. The DNA for the CDR3 is TGTGCCAGCTCACCAACAGCTTTGGGCGAGCAGTACGTC. Protein sequence: CASSPTALGEQYV.

The rearrangement links TRBV19 to TRBJ1-1; TRBD1 matches at 7 bases. The germline gives CDR1 LNHDA, CDR2 SQIVND (reference sequence). The CDR3 is 16 amino acids. With 1 base clipped from V and 1 base from J, the junction kept 6 bases outside the gene matches. The CDR3, as DNA: TGTGCCAGTAGTATAGCGGCAGGGGGTACGAACACTGAAGCTTTCTTT. It encodes CASSIAAGGTNTEAFF.

The J gene is TRBJ2-7, the V gene TRBV6-1, with D possibly being TRBD1 (7 bases). Looked up from germline, CDR1 is MNHNS and CDR2 is SASEGT. CDR3 length equals 14 residues. With 3 bases removed from V and 2 bases from J, the gap between germline ends came to 11 bases. The chain's CDR3 is CASSDRGVTYEQYF. CDR3 coding DNA: TGTGCCAGCAGTGACAGGGGGGTTACCTACGAGCAGTACTTC.

This clone was counted a few times. This sequence joins TRBV5-1 and TRBJ1-1, with a weak D call TRBD1 (5 bases). V lost 0 bases and J 0 bases, leaving 9 bases between the germline ends. Germline CDR1 reads SGHRS; CDR2 reads YFSETQ. The CDR3 extends over 15 amino acids. This CDR3 is CASSLGGRVNTEAFF. The CDR3, as DNA: TGCGCCAGCAGCTTGGGGGGCAGGGTGAACACTGAAGCTTTCTTT.

The chain couples TRBV11-2 to TRBJ2-7, with 8 bases aligning to TRBD1. Looked up from germline, CDR1 is SGHAT and CDR2 is FQNNGV. Unmatched junction bases numbered 12, after V lost 5 bases and J lost 6 bases. There are 15 residues in the CDR3. The CDR3 sequence is CASSAPRTGTFEQYF. CDR3 sequence (DNA): TGTGCCAGCAGCGCACCTCGGACAGGGACCTTCGAGCAGTACTTC.

This chain uses TRBV9 with TRBJ1-1; D is undetermined. This CDR3 contains 13 residues. The germline V gene encodes CDR1 SGDLS and CDR2 YYNGEE. V gave up 5 bases and J gave up 0 bases, with 8 bases separating them. CDR3 in amino acids: CASSAYLNTEAFF. DNA for the CDR3: TGTGCCAGCAGTGCTTACTTGAACACTGAAGCTTTCTTT.

V and J are TRBV7-8 and TRBJ2-3, with TRBD2 identical over 9 bases. The CDR3 loop spans 17 amino acids. V lost 0 bases, J lost 5 bases, and 9 bases stayed unmatched. Germline V gene sequence: CDR1 SGHVS, CDR2 FQNEAQ. CDR3 DNA sequence: TGTGCCAGCAGCTTAGCAGAGGGCGGGGGGGCCCGAGATACGCAGTATTTT. Protein: CASSLAEGGGARDTQYF.

The CDR3 sequence is CASSPGTVPYGYTF. For the CDR3, the DNA is TGCGCCAGCAGCCCAGGGACAGTTCCGTATGGCTACACCTTC. The chain has TRBV5-1 and TRBJ1-2; 7 positions match TRBD1. The CDR3 totals 14 residues. Trimming removed 4 bases from V and 5 bases from J; junction bases left unmatched: 8. The V gene's germline CDR1 is SGHRS and CDR2 YFSETQ.

V is TRBV19 and J is TRBJ2-7, with D tentatively TRBD1 (6 bases). Per the germline V gene, CDR1 is LNHDA and CDR2 is SQIVND (reference sequence). V was cut by 8 bases and J by 0 bases, with 14 bases left in between. The CDR3 runs 14 residues. CDR3 sequence: CASCPGTSSYEQYF. CDR3 in DNA: TGTGCCAGTTGCCCCGGGACATCCTCCTACGAGCAGTACTTC.

The chain has TRBV5-5 and TRBJ2-1; D not certain. V gave up 3 bases and J gave up 8 bases, with 6 bases separating them. Germline V gives CDR1 SGHKS, CDR2 YYEKEE (reference sequence). This CDR3 comprises 11 residues. The CDR3 protein is CASSYNDEQFF. In DNA, the CDR3 is TGTGCCAGCAGCTACAACGATGAGCAGTTCTTC.

This chain joins TRBV7-9 and TRBJ1-4; 12 bases match TRBD1. Unmatched junction bases numbered 1, after V lost 1 base and J lost 7 bases. Germline V lookup: CDR1 SEHNR, CDR2 FQNEAQ (reference sequence). CDR3 length: 15 residues. CDR3 amino acids: CASSLEGQGAEKLFF. The CDR3 nucleotides are TGTGCCAGCAGCTTAGAGGGACAGGGGGCTGAAAAACTGTTTTTT.